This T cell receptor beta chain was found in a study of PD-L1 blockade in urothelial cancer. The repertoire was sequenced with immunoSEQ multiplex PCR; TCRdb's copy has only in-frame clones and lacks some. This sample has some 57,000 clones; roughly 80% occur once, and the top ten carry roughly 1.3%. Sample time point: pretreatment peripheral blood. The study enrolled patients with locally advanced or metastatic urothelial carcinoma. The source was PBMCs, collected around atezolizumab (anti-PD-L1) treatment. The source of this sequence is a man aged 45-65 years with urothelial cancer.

CDR3 sequence: CASSGIGVTEAFF. Written as DNA, the CDR3 is TGCGCCAGCAGCGGAATAGGGGTAACTGAAGCTTTCTTT. The chain combines TRBV5-1 with TRBJ1-1, with D maybe TRBD1 (5 bases). V was cut by 4 bases and J by 5 bases, with 12 bases left in between. This CDR3 is 13 amino acids long. Looked up from germline, CDR1 is SGHRS and CDR2 is YFSETQ.